What follows describes a single TCR beta chain. What it recognizes is unknown. This sample is part of a study of STAT5B mutations in CD4+ large granular lymphocyte leukemia. General study findings and limits: No patients shared main leukemic clonotypes, though 20% to 25% appeared at low frequency elsewhere. TRBV06-family usage was enriched in top patient clones (8/27) versus controls (2/35).

Sequencing was performed with immunoSEQ multiplex PCR; in TCRdb, only in-frame clones are kept and a portion is missing. The data show under 8,500 clones, roughly nine tenths seen once. Germline-derived CDR1 and CDR2 are MNHNY and SVGAGI (reference sequence). CDR3 length: 12 residues. Deletions cut 6 bases from V and 6 bases from J, with 11 bases between. Input material: PBMCs. This clonotype was sampled from a woman in her 70s with CD4+ T-cell large granular lymphocyte leukemia. The chain couples TRBV6-6 to TRBJ1-2, with D maybe TRBD1 (6 bases). The CDR3 nucleotides are TGTGCCAGCAGAAAACAGGGTGATGGCTACACCTTC. It yields the protein CASRKQGDGYTF.